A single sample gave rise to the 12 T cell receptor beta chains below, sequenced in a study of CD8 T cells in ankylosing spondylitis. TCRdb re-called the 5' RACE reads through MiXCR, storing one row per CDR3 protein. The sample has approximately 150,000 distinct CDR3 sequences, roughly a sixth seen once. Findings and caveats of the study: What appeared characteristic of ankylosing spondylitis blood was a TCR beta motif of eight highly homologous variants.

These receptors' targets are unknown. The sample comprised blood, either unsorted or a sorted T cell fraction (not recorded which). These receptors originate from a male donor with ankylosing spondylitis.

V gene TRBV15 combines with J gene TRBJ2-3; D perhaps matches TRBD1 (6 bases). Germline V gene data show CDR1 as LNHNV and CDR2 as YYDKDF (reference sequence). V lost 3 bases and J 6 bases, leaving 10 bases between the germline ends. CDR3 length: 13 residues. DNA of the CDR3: TGTGCCACCAGCAGCCTGAGGGGGGATACGCAGTATTTT. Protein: CATSSLRGDTQYF.

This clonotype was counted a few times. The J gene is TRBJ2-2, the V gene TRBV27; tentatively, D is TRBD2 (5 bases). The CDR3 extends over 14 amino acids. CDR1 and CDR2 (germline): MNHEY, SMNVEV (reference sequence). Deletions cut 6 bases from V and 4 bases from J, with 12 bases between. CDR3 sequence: CASSPPGFTGELFF. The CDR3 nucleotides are TGTGCCAGCAGCCCCCCGGGGTTCACCGGGGAGCTGTTTTTT.

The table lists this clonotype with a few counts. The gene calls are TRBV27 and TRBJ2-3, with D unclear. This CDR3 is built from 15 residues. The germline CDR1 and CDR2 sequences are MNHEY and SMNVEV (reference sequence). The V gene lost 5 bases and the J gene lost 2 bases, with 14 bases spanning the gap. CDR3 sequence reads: CASSLGWRPTDTQYF. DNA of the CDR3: TGTGCCAGCAGTCTTGGGTGGCGTCCCACAGATACGCAGTATTTT.

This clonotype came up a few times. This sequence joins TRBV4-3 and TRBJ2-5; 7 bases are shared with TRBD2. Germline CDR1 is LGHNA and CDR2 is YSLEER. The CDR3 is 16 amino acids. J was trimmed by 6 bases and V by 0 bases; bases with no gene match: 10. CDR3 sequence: CASSQEWGGRLKTQYF. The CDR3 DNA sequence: TGCGCCAGCAGCCAAGAATGGGGAGGGAGGTTGAAGACCCAGTACTTC.

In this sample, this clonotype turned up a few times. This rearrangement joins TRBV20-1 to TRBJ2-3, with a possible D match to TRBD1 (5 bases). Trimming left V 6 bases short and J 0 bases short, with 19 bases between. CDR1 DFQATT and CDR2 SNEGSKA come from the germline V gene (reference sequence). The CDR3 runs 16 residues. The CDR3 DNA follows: TGCAGTGCCCACACCTCTTGGGGCAGTAGCACAGATACGCAGTATTTT. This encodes CSAHTSWGSSTDTQYF.

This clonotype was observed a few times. CDR3: CASSTLVPTSGVVAYEQYF. The CDR3 coding sequence is TGTGCCAGCAGCACGCTAGTTCCCACTAGTGGTGTCGTCGCCTACGAGCAGTACTTC. The chain recombines TRBV21-1 with TRBJ2-7; the DNA was not compared with TRBD2, the D call given in the table. TRBV21-1 is a known pseudogene. The CDR3 totals 19 residues.

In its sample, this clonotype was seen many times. The chain's CDR3 is CASSFWWDVGYNEQFF. The CDR3 DNA reads as TGTGCCAGCAGCTTCTGGTGGGACGTAGGCTACAATGAGCAGTTCTTC. This chain uses TRBV5-6 with TRBJ2-1, with D perhaps given as TRBD1 or TRBD2 (5 bases each). The CDR3 is 16 amino acids. V was shortened by 2 bases and J by 3 bases, with 15 bases between the two germline ends. Germline V CDR1 and CDR2: SGHDT, YYEEEE.

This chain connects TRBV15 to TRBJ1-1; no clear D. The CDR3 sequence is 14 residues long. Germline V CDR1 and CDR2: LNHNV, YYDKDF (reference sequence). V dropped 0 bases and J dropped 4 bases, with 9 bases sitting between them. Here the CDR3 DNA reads TGTGCCACCAGCAGAGAGCGGGGAGGCACTGAAGCTTTCTTT. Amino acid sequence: CATSRERGGTEAFF.

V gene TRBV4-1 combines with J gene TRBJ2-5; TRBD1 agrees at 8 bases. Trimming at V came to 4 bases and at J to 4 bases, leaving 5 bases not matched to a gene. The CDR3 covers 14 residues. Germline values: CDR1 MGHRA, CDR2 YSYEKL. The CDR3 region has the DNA TGCGCCAGCAGCCTAGGACAGGGAAGAGAGACCCAGTACTTC. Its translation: CASSLGQGRETQYF.

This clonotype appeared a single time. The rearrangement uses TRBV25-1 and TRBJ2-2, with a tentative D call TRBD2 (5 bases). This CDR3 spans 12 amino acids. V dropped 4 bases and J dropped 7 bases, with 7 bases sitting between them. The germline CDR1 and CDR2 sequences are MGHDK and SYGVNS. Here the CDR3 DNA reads TGTGCCAGCAGTGGGGCGGGCGGGGAGCTGTTTTTT. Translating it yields CASSGAGGELFF.

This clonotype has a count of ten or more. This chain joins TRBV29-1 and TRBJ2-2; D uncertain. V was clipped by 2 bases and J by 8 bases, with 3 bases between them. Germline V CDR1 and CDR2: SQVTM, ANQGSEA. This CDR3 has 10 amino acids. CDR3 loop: CSVELGELFF. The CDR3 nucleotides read TGCAGCGTTGAATTAGGGGAGCTGTTTTTT.

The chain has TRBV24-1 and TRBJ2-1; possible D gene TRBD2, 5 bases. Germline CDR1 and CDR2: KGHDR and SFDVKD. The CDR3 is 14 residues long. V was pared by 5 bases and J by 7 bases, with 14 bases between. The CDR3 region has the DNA TGTGCCACCAGTGGGGAGACTATTCCGAATGAGCAGTTCTTC. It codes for CATSGETIPNEQFF.